These 12 T cell receptor beta chains were all obtained from the same sample, sequenced in a study of shared clonotypes between healthy human individuals. Sequencing used immunoSEQ multiplex PCR; TCRdb keeps in-frame clones, though not all of them. The sample consists of hundreds of thousands of clones, around 80% of them appearing once. The sample consisted of PBMCs. Receptors were obtained from a woman between 40 and 55 years old in good health. Some clones in this sample may be carry-over from other donors' samples.

The chain employs TRBV7-2 and TRBJ2-2; D remains ambiguous. Trimming took off 0 bases at V and 8 bases at J, with 16 bases between the two ends. CDR1 is SGHTA, CDR2 FQGNSA, per germline. The CDR3 has 16 residues. The CDR3 bases are TGTGCCAGCAGCTTAGCTCATTATTGGGGTGTGGGGGAGCTGTTTTTT. Protein product: CASSLAHYWGVGELFF.

In this sample, this clone turned up once. This chain uses TRBV27 with TRBJ2-5, with TRBD2 matching over 11 bases. Germline V gives CDR1 MNHEY, CDR2 SMNVEV (reference sequence). This CDR3 has 16 residues. The V and J ends lost 6 bases and 4 bases, in that order; junction bases with no gene match: 10. CDR3 DNA: TGTGCCAGCAGCCCTACTAGCGGGAGATTGGTAGAGACCCAGTACTTC. It is translated as CASSPTSGRLVETQYF.

About this clone: With a much larger clone just one base away, this may be a read error. The V call is TRBV6-1, the J call TRBJ2-1, with 7 nucleotides matching TRBD1. After removal of 6 bases from V and 1 base from J, the junction contained 6 bases not matched to a gene. This CDR3 region has 15 residues. Germline lookup yields CDR1 MNHNS and CDR2 SASEGT. This CDR3 reads CASSQDRRSYNEQFF. Here the CDR3 DNA reads TGTGCCAGCAGCCAGGACAGGAGGTCCTACAATGAGCAGTTCTTC.

The rearrangement links TRBV4-1 to TRBJ2-3; 12 bases match TRBD2. The CDR3 consists of 15 residues. Unmatched junction bases numbered 3, after V lost 3 bases and J lost 5 bases. Germline CDR1 is MGHRA and CDR2 is YSYEKL. The CDR3 reads CASSQSGLAGDTQYF. CDR3 coding DNA: TGCGCCAGCAGCCAGTCGGGACTAGCGGGAGATACGCAGTATTTT.

This clone was recorded only once. The chain recombines TRBV7-9 with TRBJ2-4; TRBD1 might be the D (5 bases). V dropped 5 bases and J dropped 7 bases, with 15 bases sitting between them. The CDR3 sequence is 14 residues long. CDR1 is SEHNR and CDR2 is FQNEAQ in the germline V gene (reference sequence). The CDR3 region is CASSQSGQYNIQYF. In DNA, the CDR3 is TGTGCCAGCAGCCAGTCCGGACAATATAACATTCAGTACTTC.

The chain is built from TRBV6-4 and TRBJ2-1; D uncertain. Germline loops: CDR1 MRHNA, CDR2 SNTAGT. The V and J ends lost 3 bases and 2 bases respectively, with 5 bases between them. This CDR3 comprises 13 residues. The CDR3 nucleotides are TGTGCCAGCAGTGAAACAACCTACAATGAGCAGTTCTTC. It yields the protein CASSETTYNEQFF.

V usage is TRBV19 and J usage is TRBJ2-1; 10 nucleotides agree with TRBD2. Per the germline V gene, CDR1 is LNHDA and CDR2 is SQIVND (reference sequence). The J segment lost 7 bases and the V segment lost 3 bases, leaving 12 bases of the junction unmatched. The CDR3 totals 17 residues. CDR3 in amino acids: CASSILLAGVMGNEQFF. CDR3 bases: TGTGCCAGTAGTATCCTCCTAGCGGGAGTGATGGGGAATGAGCAGTTCTTC.

The chain recombines TRBV10-3 with TRBJ2-1; 12 nucleotides match TRBD2. There are 16 residues in the CDR3. V lost 7 bases and J lost 9; bases outside the gene matches: 13. Germline-derived CDR1 and CDR2 are ENHRY and SYGVKD. DNA of the CDR3: TGTGCCATCACCGCTCGGACTAGCGGGACGGGCAGTGAGCAGTTCTTC. Encoded protein: CAITARTSGTGSEQFF.

This chain connects TRBV28 to TRBJ2-2; 11 bases are a match to TRBD2. Germline V gene lookup returns CDR1 MDHEN and CDR2 SYDVKM. The CDR3 is 15 residues long. V dropped 8 bases and J dropped 5; count of bases not matched to a gene: 7. The CDR3, as DNA: TGTGCCAGCGGATGGCTAGCGGGAGGAACCGGGGAGCTGTTTTTT. Protein sequence: CASGWLAGGTGELFF.

This clone was observed once. The chain carries TRBV7-6 and TRBJ2-7; 8 nucleotides align to TRBD2. The J segment lost 3 bases and the V segment lost 1 base, leaving 8 bases of the junction unmatched. This CDR3 is built from 16 residues. Germline CDR1 SGHVS, CDR2 FNYEAQ. CDR3 amino acids: CASSLGALAEIYEQYF. CDR3 coding DNA: TGTGCCAGCAGCTTAGGGGCACTAGCGGAGATCTACGAGCAGTACTTC.

With respect to this clone: A read error likely explains this, since a far larger clone differs by one base. Other DNA sequences in the same sample also yield this CDR3. The rearrangement joins TRBV2 to TRBJ2-2; no definite D call. V lost 7 bases, J lost 8 bases, and 8 bases lay in between. Germline V gene data show CDR1 as SNHLY and CDR2 as FYNNEI. The CDR3 totals 11 residues. This CDR3 is CASTPWGELFF. The CDR3 DNA reads TGTGCCAGCACACCTTGGGGGGAGCTGTTTTTT.

This chain joins TRBV2 and TRBJ1-1; 7 positions agree with TRBD1. CDR1 SNHLY and CDR2 FYNNEI come from the germline V gene. The CDR3 length is 12 residues. V lost 4 bases to trimming and J lost 7 bases; unmatched junction nucleotides: 3. The CDR3 is CASSGDRIEAFF. Here the CDR3 DNA reads TGTGCCAGCAGTGGGGACAGAATTGAAGCTTTCTTT.